What follows is one TCR beta chain and its context. Germline V lookup: CDR1 SEHNR, CDR2 FQNEAQ (reference sequence). The V end lost 8 bases, the J end lost 7 bases, and 29 bases lay between the germline ends. The CDR3 runs to 18 residues. In the original processing: From reference gene primer amplification, estimates of nucleated cell counts were derived. Sequencing was performed with immunoSEQ multiplex PCR; in TCRdb, only in-frame clones are kept and a portion is missing. V and J calls and clone size are those listed in that table; D and trimming were worked out from the DNA. Seen here are more than 200,000 clones, under 90% observed once, and the top ten hold 8% to 11%. The data are from a study of blood T cell repertoires in COVID-19. About the research overall: Whether acute or convalescent, the COVID-19 samples came from the United States, Italy and Spain. The analysed material was cDNA or gDNA that came from T cells, B-cell-depleted T cells, or PBMCs.

Followed longitudinally, the Seattle patients had been enrolled during active infection. The sample taken for sequencing was peripheral blood. The receptor's source is a woman aged 80 or older with COVID-19, enrolled during active disease. This chain joins TRBV7-9 and TRBJ2-2; possibly TRBD2 for D (7 bases). The CDR3, as DNA: TGTGCCAGCTGTAAAGAACCTACTGCGGGGGCCCAAGACGGGGAGCTGTTTTTT. Its protein is CASCKEPTAGAQDGELFF.